The 28 T cell receptor beta chains presented below share a single source sample, sequenced in a study of cytomegalovirus exposure and HLA in healthy donors (dated by TCRdb to about 2017). Receptors were amplified or captured by the immunoSEQ multiplex PCR assay. The multiplex PCR relied on a mix of 60 forward primers for TCR Vbeta segments and 13 reverse primers for TCR Jbeta segments. The source is immuneACCESS, and TCRdb retained only in-frame sequences with V and J called. Part of the clones is not carried over; for the studies checked, unresolved V genes explain less than half of this, and the remainder is unexplained. The sample's records list over 75,000 clones. The ten largest clones take up 0.45% to 0.7% of the sample. The sample consisted of PBMCs. The receptors were gathered from a man aged 50-60 years in good health and CMV-seronegative.

This chain links TRBV4-3 with TRBJ1-4; D possibly corresponds to TRBD1 (6 bases). CDR3 size: 16 residues. Germline CDR1 is LGHNA and CDR2 is YSLEER. The V end was cut by 0 bases, the J end by 7 bases, with 15 bases between. CDR3 DNA sequence: TGCGCCAGCAGCCAAGATAGAGCTGGGGGCGGTGAAAAACTGTTTTTT. Protein sequence: CASSQDRAGGGEKLFF.

J is TRBJ1-6 and V is TRBV9, with TRBD1 matching 7 bases. The germline CDR1 and CDR2 sequences are SGDLS and YYNGEE. The CDR3 loop spans 14 amino acids. The J segment lost 6 bases and the V segment lost 2 bases, leaving 2 bases of the junction unmatched. The chain's CDR3 is CASSVRQGNSPLHF. The CDR3 DNA sequence: TGTGCCAGCAGCGTTCGACAGGGTAATTCACCCCTCCACTTT.

This chain uses TRBV18 with TRBJ2-1, with TRBD1 as a possible D gene (6 bases). CDR1 and CDR2 from the germline V gene are KGHSH and LQKENI. The CDR3 has 12 amino acids. Trimming stripped 4 bases from V and 12 bases from J, with 13 bases between. The CDR3 bases are TGTGCCAGCTCACTAGATGAACAGGGGCAGTTCTTC. It codes for CASSLDEQGQFF. Complete variable domain (other parts from reference TRBV18 and TRBJ2-1): NAGVMQNPRHLVRRRGQEARLRCSPMKGHSHVYWYRQLPEEGLKFMVYLQKENIIDESGMPKERFSAEFPKEGPSILRIQQVVRGDSAAYFCASSLDEQGQFFGPGTRLTVL.

The gene calls are TRBV7-3 and TRBJ2-3; D remains unclear. The CDR3 has 14 residues. The ends were cut back, 1 base at V and 2 bases at J, with 7 bases in the middle. CDR1 and CDR2 (germline): SGHTA, FQGTGA. This CDR3 reads CASSLRQNTDTQYF. The CDR3 DNA reads TGTGCCAGCAGCTTAAGGCAGAACACAGATACGCAGTATTTT.

J is TRBJ2-7 and V is TRBV30; 7 bases match TRBD1. Losses at the gene ends were 4 bases for V and 5 bases for J; bases not matched to a gene: 14. Per the germline V gene, CDR1 is GTSNPN and CDR2 is SVGIG (reference sequence). The CDR3 runs to 15 residues. In nucleotides, the CDR3 is TGTGCCTGGACGAGTGGGCGAGGGGGCCGTAACGAGCAGTACTTC. It codes for CAWTSGRGGRNEQYF.

The chain combines TRBV6-5 with TRBJ1-1; weak D call: TRBD1 (6 bases). The CDR3 consists of 13 residues. CDR1 MNHEY and CDR2 SVGAGI come from the germline V gene. V was pared by 3 bases and J by 11 bases, with 16 bases between. CDR3 sequence reads: CASSYDGTRWAFF. In nucleotides, the CDR3 is TGTGCCAGCAGTTATGACGGGACAAGGTGGGCTTTCTTT.

The chain links TRBV27 to TRBJ1-4, with D possibly being TRBD1 (5 bases). CDR1 and CDR2 from the germline V gene are MNHEY and SMNVEV (reference sequence). This CDR3 spans 14 amino acids. Trimming stripped 8 bases from V and 4 bases from J, with 14 bases between. Here the CDR3 DNA reads TGTGCCAGCGGGGTGGCAGGGTTTAATGAAAAACTGTTTTTT. This translates into CASGVAGFNEKLFF.

This chain links TRBV6-6 with TRBJ2-1; possibly TRBD2 for D (6 bases). CDR1 and CDR2 (germline): MNHNY, SVGAGI (reference sequence). There are 14 residues in the CDR3. The V end was cut by 8 bases, the J end by 3 bases, with 14 bases between. CDR3 sequence (DNA): TGTGCCAGCGGCTGGGAGGTCAACTACAATGAGCAGTTCTTC. Its translation: CASGWEVNYNEQFF.

The chain is built from TRBV28 and TRBJ2-5; a weak D match, TRBD1 (5 bases). Trimming stripped 3 bases from V and 5 bases from J, with 16 bases between. CDR1 is MDHEN and CDR2 is SYDVKM in the germline V gene. This CDR3 region has 15 residues. CDR3 sequence: CASSLDTLGRETQYF. The CDR3 DNA is TGTGCCAGCAGTTTGGACACCCTCGGCAGGGAGACCCAGTACTTC.

A word on this clone: At one end, the junction sequence differs from germline, possibly due to a read error. V and J are TRBV7-7 and TRBJ2-7; D gene uncertain. Per germline, CDR1 SSHAT and CDR2 FNYEAQ (reference sequence). The CDR3 runs to 13 residues. CDR3 sequence: CASSLLLSYEQYF. CDR3 coding DNA: TGTGCTAGCAGCTTACTACTCTCCTACGAGCAGTACTTC.

The rearrangement links TRBV6-1 to TRBJ2-7, with 10 bases lining up with TRBD1. The CDR3 consists of 14 residues. Germline V gene data show CDR1 as MNHNS and CDR2 as SASEGT. Losses at the gene ends were 6 bases for V and 6 bases for J; bases not matched to a gene: 8. The CDR3 nucleotides read TGTGCCAGCAGGGGGACAGGGGTTGTGTTCGAGCAGTACTTC. Amino acid sequence: CASRGTGVVFEQYF.

V usage is TRBV19 and J usage is TRBJ1-3, with 11 nucleotides matching TRBD1. The trim removed 10 bases at V and 0 bases at J, leaving 17 bases unmatched. Germline CDR1 reads LNHDA; CDR2 reads SQIVND (reference sequence). CDR3 size: 19 residues. The CDR3 loop reads CATGSLGTGGSFSGNTIYF. The CDR3 bases are TGTGCCACCGGAAGCCTAGGGACAGGGGGATCTTTCTCTGGAAACACCATATATTTT.

The chain joins TRBV13 to TRBJ1-3; no firm D call. CDR3 length: 15 amino acids. From germline, CDR1 is PRHDT and CDR2 FYEKMQ (reference sequence). With 0 bases removed from V and 0 bases from J, the gap between germline ends came to 6 bases. This CDR3 reads CASSLGLLSGNTIYF. CDR3 bases: TGTGCCAGCAGCTTAGGGCTACTCTCTGGAAACACCATATATTTT. The full variable domain, with the rest looked up from reference TRBV13 and TRBJ1-3, is AAGVIQSPRHLIKEKRETATLKCYPIPRHDTVYWYQQGPGQDPQFLISFYEKMQSDKGSIPDRFSAQQFSDYHSELNMSSLELGDSALYFCASSLGLLSGNTIYFGEGSWLTVV.

V usage is TRBV15 and J usage is TRBJ1-1; 7 positions agree with TRBD1. Per germline, CDR1 LNHNV and CDR2 YYDKDF (reference sequence). Losses at the gene ends were 0 bases for V and 0 bases for J; bases not matched to a gene: 7. The CDR3 has 17 residues. CDR3 region: CATSRDRQGNMNTEAFF. The CDR3, as DNA: TGTGCCACCAGCAGAGATCGACAGGGAAACATGAACACTGAAGCTTTCTTT.

The chain is built from TRBV5-4 and TRBJ1-1, with D perhaps TRBD1 (5 bases). The V gene lost 2 bases and the J gene lost 4 bases, with 15 bases spanning the gap. Germline V gene sequence: CDR1 SGHNT, CDR2 YYREEE (reference sequence). This CDR3 is 15 amino acids long. CDR3 in amino acids: CASSFVGGVGTEAFF. CDR3 sequence (DNA): TGTGCCAGCAGCTTCGTTGGGGGGGTTGGCACTGAAGCTTTCTTT. The full variable domain, with the rest looked up from reference TRBV5-4 and TRBJ1-1, is ETGVTQSPTHLIKTRGQQVTLRCSSQSGHNTVSWYQQALGQGPQFIFQYYREEENGRGNFPPRFSGLQFPNYSSELNVNALELDDSALYLCASSFVGGVGTEAFFGQGTRLTVV.

This rearrangement joins TRBV29-1 to TRBJ1-2; TRBD1 agrees at 11 bases. The V segment lost 4 bases and the J segment 1 base; nucleotides outside the gene matches: 11. Germline V lookup: CDR1 SQVTM, CDR2 ANQGSEA. This CDR3 comprises 17 residues. For the CDR3, the DNA is TGCAGCGTTGCCCCCAGGACAGGGGGCGATTTTAACTATGGCTACACCTTC. Translating it yields CSVAPRTGGDFNYGYTF.

The chain joins TRBV6-6 to TRBJ2-2, with 7 bases identical to TRBD1. The junction had 10 bases not matched to a gene; V was cut back by 3 bases and J by 6 bases. The CDR3 length is 16 residues. Germline CDR1 and CDR2: MNHNY and SVGAGI (reference sequence). CDR3 residues: CASSYLITQGAGELFF. The CDR3 DNA reads TGTGCCAGCAGTTATCTAATAACCCAGGGGGCCGGGGAGCTGTTTTTT.

The rearrangement links TRBV5-1 to TRBJ2-5; TRBD1 aligns across 8 bases. With V trimmed by 4 bases and J by 5 bases, 10 bases remained unmatched. In germline, CDR1 is SGHRS, CDR2 YFSETQ. The CDR3 totals 15 residues. This CDR3 reads CASSPTRQGWETQYF. As DNA, the CDR3 is TGCGCCAGCAGCCCGACTAGACAGGGGTGGGAGACCCAGTACTTC. Drawing the rest from reference TRBV5-1 and TRBJ2-5, the complete variable domain is KAGVTQTPRYLIKTRGQQVTLSCSPISGHRSVSWYQQTPGQGLQFLFEYFSETQRNKGNFPGRFSGRQFSNSRSEMNVSTLELGDSALYLCASSPTRQGWETQYFGPGTRLLVL.

The DNA for the CDR3 is TGTGCCAGCGACGAAAGACAGGTAGAATACTATGGCTACACCTTC. Its translation: CASDERQVEYYGYTF. The V and J genes are TRBV2 and TRBJ1-2; tentative D call: TRBD1 (6 bases). The CDR3 covers 15 residues. Germline V CDR1 and CDR2: SNHLY, FYNNEI. Trimming stripped 8 bases from V and 3 bases from J, with 19 bases between.

V usage is TRBV5-1 and J usage is TRBJ1-6, with D possibly being TRBD1 (5 bases). The germline gives CDR1 SGHRS, CDR2 YFSETQ. V was pared by 0 bases and J by 4 bases, with 8 bases between. The CDR3 covers 15 residues. The CDR3 region is CASSLDRPYNSPLHF. The CDR3 DNA reads as TGCGCCAGCAGCTTGGACAGGCCTTATAATTCACCCCTCCACTTT.

V is TRBV27 and J is TRBJ1-6, with 10 bases identical to TRBD1. V shed 8 bases, J shed 13 bases, and the junction held 14 bases outside the gene matches. The CDR3 loop spans 15 amino acids. Germline V gives CDR1 MNHEY, CDR2 SMNVEV (reference sequence). The CDR3 nucleotides read TGTGCCAGCGGACTCTCCGGGACAGGGGTTTCTCCCCTCCACTTT. This translates into CASGLSGTGVSPLHF.

The V gene is TRBV20-1, the J gene TRBJ2-7; 7 nucleotides agree with TRBD1. Looked up from germline, CDR1 is DFQATT and CDR2 is SNEGSKA (reference sequence). This CDR3 has 11 amino acids. With V trimmed by 5 bases and J by 6 bases, 4 bases remained unmatched. The CDR3 bases are TGCAGTGCTTTAACAGGGGTCGAGCAGTACTTC. Protein product: CSALTGVEQYF.

This chain joins TRBV5-6 and TRBJ1-3; no clear D. This CDR3 has 12 residues. V lost 2 bases and J 9 bases, leaving 9 bases between the germline ends. Looked up from germline, CDR1 is SGHDT and CDR2 is YYEEEE. CDR3 residues: CASSLAGGTIYF. CDR3 DNA: TGTGCCAGCAGCTTAGCGGGTGGCACCATATATTTT.

V and J are TRBV1 and TRBJ2-1; the DNA was not compared with TRBD2, the D call given in the table. TRBV1 is recorded as a pseudogene. The CDR3 has 21 residues. CDR3: CTSSQDYFKRGGTPRDNEQFF. The CDR3 region has the DNA TGCACCAGCAGCCAAGATTATTTCAAGCGGGGGGGCACCCCACGTGACAATGAGCAGTTCTTC.

The chain employs TRBV6-1 and TRBJ1-5, with 8 bases identical to TRBD1. The CDR3 totals 13 residues. Unmatched junction bases numbered 3, after V lost 6 bases and J lost 5 bases. Looked up from germline, CDR1 is MNHNS and CDR2 is SASEGT. CDR3 DNA sequence: TGTGCCAGCAGCGCAGGGGGCGATCAGCCCCAGCATTTT. Translation gives CASSAGGDQPQHF.

The chain has TRBV6-5 and TRBJ2-7; TRBD1 matches at 8 bases. V gave up 10 bases and J gave up 3 bases; unmatched junction bases: 11. Germline V gene data show CDR1 as MNHEY and CDR2 as SVGAGI. The CDR3 runs to 14 residues. DNA of the CDR3: TGTGCCACCGCAACGACAGGGGTGAACTACGAGCAGTACTTC. It yields the protein CATATTGVNYEQYF.

J is TRBJ2-2 and V is TRBV2, with 10 bases that match TRBD1. Germline CDR1 is SNHLY and CDR2 is FYNNEI. J gave up 3 bases and V 6 bases, and 4 bases lay outside the gene matches. The length of the CDR3 is 15 residues. In DNA form, the CDR3 reads TGTGCCAGCAGGGCAGGGACAGGGGACACCGGGGAGCTGTTTTTT. Amino acids: CASRAGTGDTGELFF.

The chain joins TRBV5-8 to TRBJ2-1, with D hard to call. V lost 7 bases and J lost 0, with 11 bases in between. The CDR3 runs to 14 residues. Germline V gene lookup returns CDR1 SGHTS and CDR2 YDEGEE. CDR3 nucleotides: TGTGCCAGCGAACTCCTTTACTCCTACAATGAGCAGTTCTTC. This codes for CASELLYSYNEQFF.